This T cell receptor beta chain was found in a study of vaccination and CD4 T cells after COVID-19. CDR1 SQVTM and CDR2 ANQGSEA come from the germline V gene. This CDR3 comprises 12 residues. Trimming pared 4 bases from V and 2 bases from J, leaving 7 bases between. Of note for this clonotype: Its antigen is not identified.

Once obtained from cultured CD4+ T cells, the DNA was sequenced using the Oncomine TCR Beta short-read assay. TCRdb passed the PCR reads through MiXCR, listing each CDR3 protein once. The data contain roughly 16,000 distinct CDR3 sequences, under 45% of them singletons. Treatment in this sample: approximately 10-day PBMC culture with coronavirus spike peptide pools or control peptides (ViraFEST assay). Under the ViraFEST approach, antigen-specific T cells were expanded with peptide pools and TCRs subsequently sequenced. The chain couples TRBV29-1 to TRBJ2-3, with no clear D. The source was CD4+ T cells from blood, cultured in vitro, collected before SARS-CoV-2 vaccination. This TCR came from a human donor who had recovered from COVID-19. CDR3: CSVGGYTDTQYF. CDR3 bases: TGCAGCGTTGGAGGATACACAGATACGCAGTATTTT.